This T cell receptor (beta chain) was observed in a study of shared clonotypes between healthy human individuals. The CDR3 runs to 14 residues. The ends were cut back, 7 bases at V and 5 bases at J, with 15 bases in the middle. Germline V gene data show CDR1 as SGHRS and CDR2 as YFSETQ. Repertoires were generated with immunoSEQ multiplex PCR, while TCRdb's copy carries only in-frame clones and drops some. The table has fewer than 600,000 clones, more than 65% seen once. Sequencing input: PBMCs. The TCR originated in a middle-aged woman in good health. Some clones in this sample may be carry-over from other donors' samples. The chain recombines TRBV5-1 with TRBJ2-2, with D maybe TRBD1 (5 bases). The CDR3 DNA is TGCGCCAGCTGCAGGGATGCGCGTACCGGGGAGCTGTTTTTT. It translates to CASCRDARTGELFF.